This is a list of T cell receptor beta chains from one sample in a study of blood T cells in healthy people across ages. TCRdb itself ran the 5' RACE reads through MiXCR, one entry per CDR3 protein. The sample lists approximately 770,000 distinct CDR3 sequences, over 45% occurring once. Sequences were obtained from blood. The receptors come from a young man in good health. The CDR3 runs from the conserved cysteine through the conserved F or W. Fields, in order: clone size, J gene, V gene, D gene, CDR3 protein, CDR3 DNA. D genes are given only for firm matches. Not every row has a clone size; where given, it reads once, few, many or a size class.

size: -
J: TRBJ2-1
V: TRBV7-3
D: TRBD2
CDR3: CARSLGTSGIDEQFF
DNA: TGTGCCCGCAGCTTGGGGACTAGCGGGATAGATGAGCAGTTCTTC

size: -
J: TRBJ2-5
V: TRBV7-2
D: -
CDR3: CASSLGVGGMETQYF
DNA: TGTGCCAGCAGCTTAGGGGTGGGAGGCATGGAGACCCAGTACTTC

size: -
J: TRBJ2-1
V: TRBV7-2
D: TRBD2
CDR3: CASSLIAGGYNEQFF
DNA: TGTGCCAGCAGTTTGATAGCGGGAGGGTACAATGAGCAGTTCTTC

size: -
J: TRBJ1-1
V: TRBV29-1
D: -
CDR3: CSVYLGQNTEAFF
DNA: TGCAGCGTCTACCTAGGGCAGAACACTGAAGCTTTCTTT

size: -
J: TRBJ1-2
V: TRBV20-1
D: -
CDR3: CSASLRKNGQYYGYTF
DNA: TGCAGTGCTAGTCTACGGAAGAACGGACAATACTATGGCTACACCTTC

size: -
J: TRBJ2-1
V: TRBV20-1
D: TRBD2
CDR3: CSARDSSGSLNEQFF
DNA: TGCAGTGCTAGAGATTCCAGCGGGAGTTTAAATGAGCAGTTCTTC

size: -
J: TRBJ1-6
V: TRBV6-4
D: -
CDR3: CASSDHLGSPLHF
DNA: TGTGCCAGCAGTGATCATCTGGGATCACCCCTCCACTTT

size: -
J: TRBJ2-7
V: TRBV20-1
D: -
CDR3: CSARVGAQHPYEQYF
DNA: TGCAGTGCTAGAGTTGGGGCACAGCACCCCTACGAGCAGTACTTC

size: -
J: TRBJ2-3
V: TRBV7-8
D: TRBD2
CDR3: CASSLILAGATDTQYF
DNA: TGTGCCAGCAGCTTAATCTTAGCGGGGGCCACAGATACGCAGTATTTT

size: -
J: TRBJ2-7
V: TRBV5-5
D: -
CDR3: CASMESTSPSYEQYF
DNA: TGCGCCAGCATGGAATCGACATCCCCTTCCTACGAGCAGTACTTC

size: -
J: TRBJ2-4
V: TRBV7-2
D: TRBD1
CDR3: CASSLTGGENIQYF
DNA: TGTGCCAGCAGCTTGACAGGGGGGGAGAACATTCAGTACTTC

size: -
J: TRBJ2-3
V: TRBV29-1
D: -
CDR3: CSVAYDTQYF
DNA: TGCAGCGTTGCCTACGATACGCAGTATTTT

size: -
J: TRBJ2-7
V: TRBV13
D: TRBD2
CDR3: CASSFRASGPYEQYF
DNA: TGTGCCAGCAGCTTTAGGGCTAGCGGGCCCTACGAGCAGTACTTC

size: -
J: TRBJ2-3
V: TRBV9
D: -
CDR3: CASSVGGVGRADTQYF
DNA: TGTGCCAGCAGCGTAGGAGGGGTGGGGCGTGCAGATACGCAGTATTTT

size: few
J: TRBJ2-3
V: TRBV3-1
D: -
CDR3: CASSKIRGGSTDTQYF
DNA: TGTGCCAGCTCCAAAATTCGTGGGGGTAGCACAGATACGCAGTATTTT

size: few
J: TRBJ2-3
V: TRBV20-1
D: -
CDR3: CSARGASPTDTQYF
DNA: TGCAGTGCTAGAGGGGCTAGCCCCACAGATACGCAGTATTTT

size: -
J: TRBJ2-7
V: TRBV15
D: -
CDR3: CATRGDSYNEQYF
DNA: TGTGCCACCAGGGGGGATAGCTACAATGAGCAGTACTTC

size: -
J: TRBJ2-7
V: TRBV20-1
D: -
CDR3: CSAKYLYEQYF
DNA: TGCAGTGCTAAGTATCTTTACGAGCAGTACTTC

size: -
J: TRBJ2-1
V: TRBV27
D: -
CDR3: CASSLGSHEQFF
DNA: TGTGCCAGCAGTTTAGGGTCCCATGAGCAGTTCTTC

size: few
J: TRBJ2-5
V: TRBV6-1
D: -
CDR3: CASSGQFGPLQETQYF
DNA: TGTGCCAGCAGTGGTCAGTTTGGCCCCCTCCAAGAGACCCAGTACTTC

size: -
J: TRBJ2-4
V: TRBV19
D: -
CDR3: CASSPSLGLAKNIQYF
DNA: TGTGCCAGTAGTCCGTCCCTGGGGTTAGCCAAAAACATTCAGTACTTC

size: -
J: TRBJ2-7
V: TRBV25-1
D: -
CDR3: CTSTRDGYYEQYF
DNA: TGTACCAGCACCCGGGACGGATACTACGAGCAGTACTTC

size: few
J: TRBJ2-1
V: TRBV7-9
D: TRBD2
CDR3: CASSPRGAGTASSYNEQFF
DNA: TGTGCCAGCAGCCCCCGGGGAGCGGGGACTGCTAGCTCCTACAATGAGCAGTTCTTC

size: -
J: TRBJ2-1
V: TRBV29-1
D: -
CDR3: CSGGNRGVQFDNEQFF
DNA: TGCAGCGGGGGGAATAGGGGGGTTCAGTTCGACAATGAGCAGTTCTTC

size: -
J: TRBJ2-3
V: TRBV20-1
D: -
CDR3: CSATRLDRGASTDTQYF
DNA: TGCAGTGCAACCCGATTAGACAGAGGAGCTAGCACAGATACGCAGTATTTT

size: -
J: TRBJ2-5
V: TRBV6-5
D: TRBD2
CDR3: CASSYSTSGLGETQYF
DNA: TGTGCCAGCAGTTACTCTACTAGCGGGCTCGGAGAGACCCAGTACTTC

size: few
J: TRBJ2-5
V: TRBV3-1
D: -
CDR3: CASSQGQNLGETQYF
DNA: TGTGCCAGCAGCCAAGGACAGAATCTTGGAGAGACCCAGTACTTC

size: -
J: TRBJ1-2
V: TRBV28
D: -
CDR3: CASRERAFGEKDGYTF
DNA: TGTGCCAGCAGGGAAAGGGCGTTCGGAGAAAAGGATGGCTACACCTTC

size: few
J: TRBJ1-6
V: TRBV6-4
D: -
CDR3: CASSAQGNSPLHF
DNA: TGTGCCAGCAGTGCCCAGGGGAATTCACCCCTCCACTTT

size: few
J: TRBJ2-7
V: TRBV6-2/TRBV6-3
D: TRBD1
CDR3: CASRNRGTEQYF
DNA: TGTGCCAGCAGGAACAGGGGGACCGAGCAGTACTTC

size: -
J: TRBJ1-1
V: TRBV6-2/TRBV6-3
D: -
CDR3: CASSYRRGVNTEAFF
DNA: TGTGCCAGCAGTTATCGGCGAGGGGTGAACACTGAAGCTTTCTTT

size: few
J: TRBJ2-7
V: TRBV7-2
D: -
CDR3: CASSFSTQGEQYF
DNA: TGTGCCAGCAGCTTTTCGACCCAGGGCGAGCAGTACTTC

size: -
J: TRBJ2-7
V: TRBV21-1
D: -
CDR3: CASSKGRAYEQYF
DNA: TGTGCCAGCAGCAAAGGCAGGGCCTACGAGCAGTACTTC

size: -
J: TRBJ2-6
V: TRBV9
D: -
CDR3: CASSVAGTGANALTF
DNA: TGTGCCAGCAGCGTAGCGGGTACCGGGGCCAACGCCCTGACTTTC

size: -
J: TRBJ2-3
V: TRBV2
D: -
CDR3: CASRASNTQYF
DNA: TGTGCCAGCAGGGCCTCAAATACGCAGTATTTT

size: -
J: TRBJ2-7
V: TRBV20-1
D: -
CDR3: CSATIPARSSYEQYF
DNA: TGCAGTGCTACGATCCCAGCGAGAAGCTCCTACGAGCAGTACTTC

size: -
J: TRBJ2-5
V: TRBV2
D: TRBD2
CDR3: CASRVTSGGYKRETQYF
DNA: TGTGCCAGCAGAGTCACTAGCGGGGGATACAAAAGGGAGACCCAGTACTTC

size: -
J: TRBJ1-2
V: TRBV6-5
D: TRBD1
CDR3: CASTRDRDRGSGYTF
DNA: TGTGCCAGCACTCGCGACCGGGACAGGGGGTCTGGCTACACCTTC

size: -
J: TRBJ1-1
V: TRBV12-3/TRBV12-4
D: -
CDR3: CASSLDGLPNTEAFF
DNA: TGTGCCAGCAGTTTAGATGGCCTACCGAACACTGAAGCTTTCTTT

size: -
J: TRBJ2-3
V: TRBV29-1
D: -
CDR3: CSASIGTDTQYF
DNA: TGCAGCGCTAGTATTGGCACAGATACGCAGTATTTT

size: -
J: TRBJ1-2
V: TRBV13
D: TRBD1
CDR3: CASSLGQGFSGYTF
DNA: TGTGCCAGCAGCTTAGGACAGGGGTTTAGTGGCTACACCTTC

size: -
J: TRBJ1-4
V: TRBV6-1
D: -
CDR3: CASSWRPNEKLFF
DNA: TGTGCCAGCAGTTGGAGACCTAATGAAAAACTGTTTTTT

size: once
J: TRBJ2-7
V: TRBV25-1
D: -
CDR3: CASSDGGSTYEQYF
DNA: TGTGCCAGCAGTGATGGGGGCAGCACCTACGAGCAGTACTTC

size: -
J: TRBJ2-1
V: TRBV7-9
D: -
CDR3: CASSFSPERNLLNEQFF
DNA: TGTGCCAGCAGCTTTTCCCCTGAGAGAAACCTACTCAATGAGCAGTTCTTC

size: -
J: TRBJ2-2
V: TRBV9
D: -
CDR3: CASSVADGNTGELFF
DNA: TGTGCCAGCAGCGTAGCCGACGGAAACACCGGGGAGCTGTTTTTT

size: -
J: TRBJ2-1
V: TRBV19
D: TRBD2
CDR3: CASRRASGYNEQFF
DNA: TGTGCCAGTCGCCGGGCTAGCGGATACAATGAGCAGTTCTTC

size: -
J: TRBJ2-1
V: TRBV30
D: -
CDR3: CAWKVSSYNEQFF
DNA: TGTGCCTGGAAGGTGAGCTCCTACAATGAGCAGTTCTTC

size: -
J: TRBJ2-7
V: TRBV20-1
D: -
CDR3: CSAPLSLDREQYF
DNA: TGCAGTGCCCCACTCTCACTGGATCGCGAGCAGTACTTC

size: -
J: TRBJ1-2
V: TRBV6-5
D: -
CDR3: CASSYSTQNGYTF
DNA: TGTGCCAGCAGTTACTCTACACAAAATGGCTACACCTTC

size: -
J: TRBJ2-3
V: TRBV5-4
D: -
CDR3: CASSPGSDETDTQYF
DNA: TGTGCCAGCTCTCCCGGGTCCGACGAAACAGATACGCAGTATTTT

size: few
J: TRBJ2-7
V: TRBV20-1
D: TRBD2
CDR3: CSALLAGASYEQYF
DNA: TGCAGTGCTCTCCTAGCGGGGGCCTCCTACGAGCAGTACTTC